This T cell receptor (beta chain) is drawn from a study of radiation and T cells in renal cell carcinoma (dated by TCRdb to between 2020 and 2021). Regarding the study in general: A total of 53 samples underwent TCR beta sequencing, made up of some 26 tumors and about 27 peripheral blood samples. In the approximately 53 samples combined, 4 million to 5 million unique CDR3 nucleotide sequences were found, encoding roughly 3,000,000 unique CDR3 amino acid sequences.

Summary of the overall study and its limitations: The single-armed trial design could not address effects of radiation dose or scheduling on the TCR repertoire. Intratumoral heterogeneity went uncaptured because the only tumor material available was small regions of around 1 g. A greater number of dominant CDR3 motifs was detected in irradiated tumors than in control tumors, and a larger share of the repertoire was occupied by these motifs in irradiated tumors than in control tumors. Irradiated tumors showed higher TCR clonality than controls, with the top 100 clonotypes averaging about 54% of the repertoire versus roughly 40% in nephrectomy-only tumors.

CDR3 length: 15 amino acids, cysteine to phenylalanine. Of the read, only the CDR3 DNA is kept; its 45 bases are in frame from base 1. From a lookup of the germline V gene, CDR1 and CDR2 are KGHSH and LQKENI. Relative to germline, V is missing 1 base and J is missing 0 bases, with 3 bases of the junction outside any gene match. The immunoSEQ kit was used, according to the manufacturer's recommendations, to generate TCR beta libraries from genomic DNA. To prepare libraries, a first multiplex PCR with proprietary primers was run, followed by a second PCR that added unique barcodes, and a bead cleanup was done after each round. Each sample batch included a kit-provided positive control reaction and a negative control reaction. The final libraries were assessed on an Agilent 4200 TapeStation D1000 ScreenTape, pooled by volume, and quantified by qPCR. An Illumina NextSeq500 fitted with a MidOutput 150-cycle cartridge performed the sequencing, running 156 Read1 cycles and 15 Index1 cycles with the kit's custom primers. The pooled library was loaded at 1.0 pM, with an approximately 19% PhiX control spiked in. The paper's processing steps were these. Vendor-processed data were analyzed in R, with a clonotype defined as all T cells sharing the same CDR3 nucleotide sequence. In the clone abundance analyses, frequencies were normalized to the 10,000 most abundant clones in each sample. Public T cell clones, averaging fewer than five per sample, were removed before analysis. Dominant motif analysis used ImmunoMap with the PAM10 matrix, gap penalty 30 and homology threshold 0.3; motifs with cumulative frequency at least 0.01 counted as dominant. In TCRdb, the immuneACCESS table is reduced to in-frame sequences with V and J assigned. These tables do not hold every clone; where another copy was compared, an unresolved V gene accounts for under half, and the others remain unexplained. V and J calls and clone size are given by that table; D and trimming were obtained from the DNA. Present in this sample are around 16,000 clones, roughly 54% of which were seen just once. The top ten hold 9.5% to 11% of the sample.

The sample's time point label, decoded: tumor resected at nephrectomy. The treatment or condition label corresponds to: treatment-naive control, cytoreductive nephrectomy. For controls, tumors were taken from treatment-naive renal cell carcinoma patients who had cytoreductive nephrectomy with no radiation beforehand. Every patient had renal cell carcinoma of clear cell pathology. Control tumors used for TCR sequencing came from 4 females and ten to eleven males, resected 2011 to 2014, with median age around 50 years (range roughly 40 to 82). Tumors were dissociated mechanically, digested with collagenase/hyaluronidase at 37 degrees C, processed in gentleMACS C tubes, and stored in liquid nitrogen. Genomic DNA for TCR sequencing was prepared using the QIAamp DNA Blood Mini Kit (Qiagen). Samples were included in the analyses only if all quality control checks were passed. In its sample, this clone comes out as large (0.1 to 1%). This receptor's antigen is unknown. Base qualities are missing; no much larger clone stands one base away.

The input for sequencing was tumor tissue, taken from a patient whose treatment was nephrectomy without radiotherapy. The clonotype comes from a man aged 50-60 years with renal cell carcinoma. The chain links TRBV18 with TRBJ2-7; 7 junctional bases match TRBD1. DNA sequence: TGTGCCAGCTCACCACAGGGGGCAGGCTCCTACGAGCAGTACTTC. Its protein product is CASSPQGAGSYEQYF.